This TCR beta chain was identified in a study of blood T cell repertoires in COVID-19. Assay: immunoSEQ multiplex PCR; the TCRdb copy retains only in-frame clones and omits some. The data show 240,000 or so clones, about 90% seen once. V dropped 0 bases and J dropped 2; count of bases not matched to a gene: 5. The CDR3 runs 15 residues. CDR1 is SGDLS and CDR2 is YYNGEE in the germline V gene. This chain joins TRBV9 and TRBJ2-7; TRBD1 matches 7 bases. The sample comprised PBMCs or T cells enriched from blood (not recorded which). The receptor's source is a woman in her forties with acute COVID-19. In DNA form, the CDR3 reads TGTGCCAGCAGCGTAGGCACAGGGGATCCCTACGAGCAGTACTTC. Its protein product is CASSVGTGDPYEQYF.